One sample yielded the 11 T cell receptor beta chains listed below, sequenced in a study of shared clonotypes between healthy human individuals. Repertoires were generated with immunoSEQ multiplex PCR, while TCRdb's copy carries only in-frame clones and drops some. Seen here are approximately 1.1 million clones, about 80% observed once, and the top ten hold 0.4% to 0.55%. The material sequenced was memory CD4+ T cells from PBMCs. Subset here: CD45RA-negative fraction. All receptors come from a man between 18 and 29 years old in good health. Some clones in this sample may be carry-over from other donors' samples.

This sequence joins TRBV9 and TRBJ1-2, with TRBD1 matching over 7 bases. The germline CDR1 and CDR2 sequences are SGDLS and YYNGEE. The CDR3 extends over 15 amino acids. V trimming: 4 bases; J trimming: 4 bases; junction bases outside the gene matches: 10. CDR3 amino acids: CASSPRWQGVYGYTF. CDR3 bases: TGTGCCAGCAGCCCCCGTTGGCAGGGGGTCTATGGCTACACCTTC. The full variable domain, completed using reference TRBV9 and TRBJ1-2, is DSGVTQTPKHLITATGQRVTLRCSPRSGDLSVYWYQQSLDQGLQFLIQYYNGEERAKGNILERFSAQQFPDLHSELNLSSLELGDSALYFCASSPRWQGVYGYTFGSGTRLTVV.

The chain has TRBV7-8 and TRBJ1-2; D is undetermined. Germline CDR1 SGHVS, CDR2 FQNEAQ. The V and J ends lost 5 bases and 1 base respectively, with 14 bases between them. The CDR3 length is 15 residues. The CDR3 bases are TGTGCCAGCAGCCCGGACCCAACTCTTAACTATGGCTACACCTTC. This translates into CASSPDPTLNYGYTF.

There are a few counts of this clone. The chain combines TRBV28 with TRBJ1-1; possible D gene TRBD1, 5 bases. The CDR3 extends over 14 amino acids. V was clipped by 5 bases and J by 1 base, with 11 bases between them. CDR1 and CDR2 from the germline V gene are MDHEN and SYDVKM. The CDR3 DNA reads as TGTGCCAGCAGTCAGGGACGGTGGAACACTGAAGCTTTCTTT. It specifies CASSQGRWNTEAFF.

V gene TRBV5-1 combines with J gene TRBJ2-3, with 7 bases that match TRBD1. In germline, CDR1 is SGHRS, CDR2 YFSETQ. V shed 2 bases, J shed 6 bases, and the junction held 6 bases outside the gene matches. The CDR3 has 14 residues. CDR3 nucleotide sequence: TGCGCCAGCAGCTTTCGACAGGGTTCGGATACGCAGTATTTT. Amino acids: CASSFRQGSDTQYF.

CDR3 bases: TGTGCCAGCAGCGGTAGGGGCGAGCAGTACTTC. Its protein is CASSGRGEQYF. The chain employs TRBV7-9 and TRBJ2-7; D possibly corresponds to TRBD1 (5 bases). The V end was cut by 5 bases, the J end by 6 bases, with 8 bases between. This CDR3 comprises 11 residues. CDR1 and CDR2 from the germline V gene are SEHNR and FQNEAQ (reference sequence).

This clone turned up a few times. The CDR3, as DNA: TGCGCCAGCAGCCAAGCAGGGAGCAATCAGCCCCAGCATTTT. This translates into CASSQAGSNQPQHF. The chain is built from TRBV4-1 and TRBJ1-5; D possibly corresponds to TRBD1 (5 bases). The CDR3 runs 14 residues. Looked up from germline, CDR1 is MGHRA and CDR2 is YSYEKL. Trimming cost V 1 base and J 1 base, with 5 bases left between them.

CDR3 protein: CASSLGSHSTGELFF. The CDR3, as DNA: TGCGCCAGCAGCTTGGGGAGCCATAGTACCGGGGAGCTGTTTTTT. The chain links TRBV5-1 to TRBJ2-2; no definite D call. The CDR3 loop spans 15 amino acids. Per germline, CDR1 SGHRS and CDR2 YFSETQ. V shed 0 bases and J shed 5 bases, with 11 bases lying between them.

This chain joins TRBV5-5 and TRBJ2-1; 7 bases align to TRBD2. Germline CDR1 SGHKS, CDR2 YYEKEE (reference sequence). CDR3 length: 14 amino acids. Trimming removed 1 base from V and 5 bases from J; junction bases left unmatched: 3. CDR3 loop: CASSLTSAHNEQFF. The CDR3 bases are TGTGCCAGCAGCTTGACTAGCGCACACAATGAGCAGTTCTTC.

The chain combines TRBV28 with TRBJ1-3, with D unresolved. CDR1 and CDR2 (germline): MDHEN, SYDVKM. The CDR3 sequence is 11 residues long. Between the trimmed V and J ends, which lost 10 bases and 0 bases, there was a span of 4 bases. This CDR3 is CATYSGNTIYF. The CDR3, as DNA: TGTGCCACCTACTCTGGAAACACCATATATTTT.

The chain links TRBV7-3 to TRBJ2-1; TRBD1 matches 8 bases. V trimming: 6 bases; J trimming: 1 base; junction bases outside the gene matches: 5. CDR3 size: 15 residues. Germline V gene lookup returns CDR1 SGHTA and CDR2 FQGTGA. The CDR3, as DNA: TGTGCCAGCAGACTGACAGGGGCGTCCTACAATGAGCAGTTCTTC. It codes for CASRLTGASYNEQFF.

V is TRBV19 and J is TRBJ1-4; 7 bases are a match to TRBD1. The J segment lost 7 bases and the V segment lost 5 bases, leaving 7 bases of the junction unmatched. The CDR3 is made up of 14 amino acids. Germline V gene data show CDR1 as LNHDA and CDR2 as SQIVND (reference sequence). The CDR3 is CASSARQGFEKLFF. The CDR3 DNA sequence: TGTGCCAGTAGTGCCCGACAGGGTTTTGAAAAACTGTTTTTT.